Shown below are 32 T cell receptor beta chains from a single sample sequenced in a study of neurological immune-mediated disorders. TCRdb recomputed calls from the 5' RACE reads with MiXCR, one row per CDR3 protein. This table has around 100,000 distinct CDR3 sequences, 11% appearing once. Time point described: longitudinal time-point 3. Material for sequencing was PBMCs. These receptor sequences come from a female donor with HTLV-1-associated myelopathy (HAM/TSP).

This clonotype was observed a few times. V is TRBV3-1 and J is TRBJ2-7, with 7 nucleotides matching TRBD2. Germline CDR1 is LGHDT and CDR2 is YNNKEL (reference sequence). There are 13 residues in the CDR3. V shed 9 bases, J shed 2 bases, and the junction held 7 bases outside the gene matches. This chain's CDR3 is CASQGRATYEQYF. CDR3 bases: TGTGCCAGTCAAGGGAGGGCCACCTACGAGCAGTACTTC.

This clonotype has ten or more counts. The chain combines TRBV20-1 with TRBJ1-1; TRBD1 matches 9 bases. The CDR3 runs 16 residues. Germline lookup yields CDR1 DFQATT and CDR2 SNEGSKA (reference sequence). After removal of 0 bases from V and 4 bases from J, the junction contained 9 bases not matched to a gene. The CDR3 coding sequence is TGCAGTGCTAGAGATCGAGTGACAGGGGGTACCACTGAAGCTTTCTTT. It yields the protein CSARDRVTGGTTEAFF.

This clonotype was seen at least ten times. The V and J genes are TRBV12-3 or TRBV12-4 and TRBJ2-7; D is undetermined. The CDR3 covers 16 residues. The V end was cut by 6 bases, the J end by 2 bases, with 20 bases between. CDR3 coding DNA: TGTGCCAGCAGCCGACCATTTAGCTCCCTTGCCTACGAGCAGTACTTC. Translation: CASSRPFSSLAYEQYF.

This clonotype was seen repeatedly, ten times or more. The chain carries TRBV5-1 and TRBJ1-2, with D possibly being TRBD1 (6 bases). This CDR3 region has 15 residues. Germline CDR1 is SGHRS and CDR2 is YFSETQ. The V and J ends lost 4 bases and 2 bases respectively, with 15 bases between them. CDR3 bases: TGCGCCAGCAGCCGCGATAACGACAGGAACTATGGCTACACCTTC. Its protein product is CASSRDNDRNYGYTF.

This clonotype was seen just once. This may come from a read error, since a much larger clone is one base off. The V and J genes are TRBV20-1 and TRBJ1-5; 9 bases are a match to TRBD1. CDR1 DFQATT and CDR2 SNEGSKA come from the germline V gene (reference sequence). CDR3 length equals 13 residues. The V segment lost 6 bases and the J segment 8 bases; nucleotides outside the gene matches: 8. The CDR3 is CSASTGGDEPQHF. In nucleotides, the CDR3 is TGCAGTGCCTCCACAGGGGGCGATGAGCCCCAGCATTTT.

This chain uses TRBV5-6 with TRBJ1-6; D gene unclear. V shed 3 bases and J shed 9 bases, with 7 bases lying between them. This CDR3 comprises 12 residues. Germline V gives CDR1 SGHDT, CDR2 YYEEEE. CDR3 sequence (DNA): TGTGCCAGCAGCTCGGGAGCTTCACCCCTCCACTTT. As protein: CASSSGASPLHF.

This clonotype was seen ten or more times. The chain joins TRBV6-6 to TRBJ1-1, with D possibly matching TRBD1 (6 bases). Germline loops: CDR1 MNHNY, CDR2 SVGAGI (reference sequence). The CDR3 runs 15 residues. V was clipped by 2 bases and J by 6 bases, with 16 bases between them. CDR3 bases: TGTGCCAGCAGTTACGGCCAGGGGCTCAGCCCTGAAGCTTTCTTT. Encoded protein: CASSYGQGLSPEAFF.

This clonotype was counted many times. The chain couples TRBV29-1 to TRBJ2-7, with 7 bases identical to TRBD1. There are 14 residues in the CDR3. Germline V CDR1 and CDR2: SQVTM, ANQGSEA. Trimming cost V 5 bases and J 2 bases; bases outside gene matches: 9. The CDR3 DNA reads TGCAGCGTTTCCACGAGGGACAGAGCCTACGAGCAGTACTTC. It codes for CSVSTRDRAYEQYF.

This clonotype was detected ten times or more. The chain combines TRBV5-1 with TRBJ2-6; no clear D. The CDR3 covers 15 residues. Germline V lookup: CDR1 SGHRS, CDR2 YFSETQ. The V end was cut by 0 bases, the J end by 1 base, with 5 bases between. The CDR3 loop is CASSLEWSGANVLTF. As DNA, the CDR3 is TGCGCCAGCAGCTTGGAATGGTCTGGGGCCAACGTCCTGACTTTC.

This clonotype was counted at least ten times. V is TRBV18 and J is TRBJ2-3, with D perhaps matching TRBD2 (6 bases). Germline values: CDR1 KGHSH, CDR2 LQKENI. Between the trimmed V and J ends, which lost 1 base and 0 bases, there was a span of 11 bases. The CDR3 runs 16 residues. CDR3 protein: CASSPLAAPSTDTQYF. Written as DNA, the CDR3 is TGTGCCAGCTCACCACTAGCGGCCCCTAGCACAGATACGCAGTATTTT.

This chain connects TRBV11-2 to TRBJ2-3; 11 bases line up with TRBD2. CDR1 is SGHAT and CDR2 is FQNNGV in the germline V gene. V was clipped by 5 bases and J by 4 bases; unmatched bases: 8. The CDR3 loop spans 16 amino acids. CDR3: CASSPLSGGASDTQYF. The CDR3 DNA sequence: TGTGCCAGCAGCCCCCTTAGCGGGGGGGCGTCAGATACGCAGTATTTT.

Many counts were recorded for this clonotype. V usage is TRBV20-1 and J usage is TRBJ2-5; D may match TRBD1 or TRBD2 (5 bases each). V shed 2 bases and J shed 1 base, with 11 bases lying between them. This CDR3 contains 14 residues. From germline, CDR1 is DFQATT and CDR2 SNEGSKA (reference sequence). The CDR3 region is CSARPRDGQETQYF. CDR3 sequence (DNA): TGCAGTGCTAGACCCCGGGACGGCCAAGAGACCCAGTACTTC.

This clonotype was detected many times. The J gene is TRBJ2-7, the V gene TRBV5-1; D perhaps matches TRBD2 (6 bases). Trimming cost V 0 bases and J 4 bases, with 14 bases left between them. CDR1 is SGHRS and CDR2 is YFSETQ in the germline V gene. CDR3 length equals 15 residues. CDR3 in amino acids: CASSLEPGGTYEQYF. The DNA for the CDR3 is TGCGCCAGCAGCTTGGAACCTGGTGGGACTTACGAGCAGTACTTC.

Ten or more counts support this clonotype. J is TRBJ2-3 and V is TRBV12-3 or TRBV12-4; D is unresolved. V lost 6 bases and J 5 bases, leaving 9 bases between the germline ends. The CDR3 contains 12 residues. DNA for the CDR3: TGTGCCAGCAGCCGGTACCGAGATACGCAGTATTTT. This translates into CASSRYRDTQYF.

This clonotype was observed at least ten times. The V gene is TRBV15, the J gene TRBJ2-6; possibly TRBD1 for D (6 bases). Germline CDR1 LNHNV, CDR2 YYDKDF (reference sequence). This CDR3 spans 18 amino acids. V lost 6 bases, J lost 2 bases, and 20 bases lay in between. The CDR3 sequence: CATRGGLSAQPGANVLTF. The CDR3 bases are TGTGCCACCAGAGGGGGTCTATCGGCCCAACCTGGGGCCAACGTCCTGACTTTC.

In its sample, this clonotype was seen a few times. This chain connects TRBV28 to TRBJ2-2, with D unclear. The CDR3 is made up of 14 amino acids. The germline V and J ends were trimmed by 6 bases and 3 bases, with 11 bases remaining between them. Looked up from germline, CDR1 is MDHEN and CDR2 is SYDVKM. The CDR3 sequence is CASSLIHDTGELFF. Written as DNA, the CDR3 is TGTGCCAGCAGCCTGATTCACGACACCGGGGAGCTGTTTTTT.

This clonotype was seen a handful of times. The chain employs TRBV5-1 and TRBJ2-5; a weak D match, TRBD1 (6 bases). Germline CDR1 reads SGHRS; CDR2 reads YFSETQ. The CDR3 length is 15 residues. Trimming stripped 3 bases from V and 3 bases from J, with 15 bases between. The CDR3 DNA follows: TGCGCCAGCAGCTCCACCGGGACACTAGAAGAGACCCAGTACTTC. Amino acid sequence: CASSSTGTLEETQYF.

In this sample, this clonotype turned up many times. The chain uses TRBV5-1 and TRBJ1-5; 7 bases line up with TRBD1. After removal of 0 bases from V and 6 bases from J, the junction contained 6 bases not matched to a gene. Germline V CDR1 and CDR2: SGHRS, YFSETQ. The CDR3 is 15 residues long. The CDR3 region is CASSLDDRVSQPQHF. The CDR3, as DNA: TGCGCCAGCAGCTTGGATGACAGGGTTTCTCAGCCCCAGCATTTT.

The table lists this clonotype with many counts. In DNA form, the CDR3 reads TGTGCCAGCAGCTCCGCGTGGTTAAATGAGCAGTTCTTC. Protein product: CASSSAWLNEQFF. The chain carries TRBV7-2 and TRBJ2-1; D remains unclear. Deletions cut 4 bases from V and 7 bases from J, with 11 bases between. This CDR3 comprises 13 residues. From germline, CDR1 is SGHTA and CDR2 FQGNSA.

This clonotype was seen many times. CDR3 nucleotides: TGCAGTGCTAGTTATTTAGCGGGACAGGGAGTTCGGGCAGATCAGCCCCAGCATTTT. Residues: CSASYLAGQGVRADQPQHF. The rearrangement uses TRBV20-1 and TRBJ1-5; 9 nucleotides agree with TRBD1. Germline assignment: CDR1 DFQATT and CDR2 SNEGSKA (reference sequence). CDR3 length equals 19 residues. Unmatched junction bases numbered 20, after V lost 3 bases and J lost 5 bases.

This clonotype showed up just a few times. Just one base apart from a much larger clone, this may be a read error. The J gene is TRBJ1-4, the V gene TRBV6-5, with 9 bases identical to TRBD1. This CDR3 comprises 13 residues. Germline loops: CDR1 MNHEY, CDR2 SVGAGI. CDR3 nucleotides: TGTGCCAGCAGTAACCGGGACAGGGAAAAACCGTTTTTT. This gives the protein CASSNRDREKPFF.

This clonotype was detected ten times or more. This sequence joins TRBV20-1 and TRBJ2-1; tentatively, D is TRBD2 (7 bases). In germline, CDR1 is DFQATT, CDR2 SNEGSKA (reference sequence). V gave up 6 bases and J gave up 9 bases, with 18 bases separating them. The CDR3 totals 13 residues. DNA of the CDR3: TGCAGTGCCCTAGGGGGGGCCGGGAGTGAGCAGTTCTTC. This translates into CSALGGAGSEQFF.

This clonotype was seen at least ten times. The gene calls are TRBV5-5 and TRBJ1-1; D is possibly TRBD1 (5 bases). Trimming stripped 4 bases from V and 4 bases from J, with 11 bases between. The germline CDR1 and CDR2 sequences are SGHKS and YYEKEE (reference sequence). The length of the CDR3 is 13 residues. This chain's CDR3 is CASSPGGGTEAFF. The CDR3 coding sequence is TGTGCCAGCAGCCCCGGGGGGGGCACTGAAGCTTTCTTT.

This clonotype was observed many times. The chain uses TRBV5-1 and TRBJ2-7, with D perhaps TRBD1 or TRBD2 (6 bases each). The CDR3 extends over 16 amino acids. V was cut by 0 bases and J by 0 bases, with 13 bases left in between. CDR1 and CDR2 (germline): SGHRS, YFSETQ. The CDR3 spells CASSLAGQAGSYEQYF. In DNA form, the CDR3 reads TGCGCCAGCAGCTTGGCGGGACAAGCGGGCTCCTACGAGCAGTACTTC.

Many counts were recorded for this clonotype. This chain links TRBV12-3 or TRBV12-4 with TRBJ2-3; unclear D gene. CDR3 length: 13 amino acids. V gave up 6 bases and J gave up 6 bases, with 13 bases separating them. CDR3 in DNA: TGTGCCAGCAGCCCATCGTTGATCGATACGCAGTATTTT. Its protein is CASSPSLIDTQYF.

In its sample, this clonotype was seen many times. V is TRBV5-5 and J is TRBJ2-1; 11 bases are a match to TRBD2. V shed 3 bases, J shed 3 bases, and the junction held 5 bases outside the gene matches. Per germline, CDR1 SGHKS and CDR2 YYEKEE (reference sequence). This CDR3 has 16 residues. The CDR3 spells CASSSPGLADYNEQFF. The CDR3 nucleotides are TGTGCCAGCAGCTCCCCGGGACTAGCGGACTACAATGAGCAGTTCTTC. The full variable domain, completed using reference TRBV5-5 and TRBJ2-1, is DAGVTQSPTHLIKTRGQQVTLRCSPISGHKSVSWYQQVLGQGPQFIFQYYEKEERGRGNFPDRFSARQFPNYSSELNVNALLLGDSALYLCASSSPGLADYNEQFFGPGTRLTVL.

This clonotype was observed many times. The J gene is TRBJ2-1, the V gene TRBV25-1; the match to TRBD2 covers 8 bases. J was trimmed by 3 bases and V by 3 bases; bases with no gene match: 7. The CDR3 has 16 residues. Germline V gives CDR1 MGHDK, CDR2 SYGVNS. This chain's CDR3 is CASSDLGLANYNEQFF. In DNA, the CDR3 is TGTGCCAGCAGTGACCTCGGACTAGCCAACTACAATGAGCAGTTCTTC. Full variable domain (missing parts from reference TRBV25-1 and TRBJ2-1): EADIYQTPRYLVIGTGKKITLECSQTMGHDKMYWYQQDPGMELHLIHYSYGVNSTEKGDLSSESTVSRIRTEHFPLTLESARPSHTSQYLCASSDLGLANYNEQFFGPGTRLTVL.

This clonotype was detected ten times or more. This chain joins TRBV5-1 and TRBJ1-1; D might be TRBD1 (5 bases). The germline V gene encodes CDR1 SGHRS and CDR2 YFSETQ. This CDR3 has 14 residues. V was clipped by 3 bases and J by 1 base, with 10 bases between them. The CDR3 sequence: CASSSTVRNTEAFF. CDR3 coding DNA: TGCGCCAGCAGCTCGACAGTGCGGAACACTGAAGCTTTCTTT.

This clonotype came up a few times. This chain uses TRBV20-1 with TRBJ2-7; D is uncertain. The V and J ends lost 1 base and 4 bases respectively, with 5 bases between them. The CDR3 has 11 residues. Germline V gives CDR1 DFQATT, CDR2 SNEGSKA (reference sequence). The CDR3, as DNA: TGCAGTGCTAGAGGAGTTTACGAGCAGTACTTC. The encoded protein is CSARGVYEQYF.

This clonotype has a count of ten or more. The CDR3 region has the DNA TGCAGTGCTCCCGGGCCACGGACCGAAATACGCACTGAAGCTTTCTTT. Translating it yields CSAPGPRTEIRTEAFF. V usage is TRBV20-1 and J usage is TRBJ1-1; D unclear. This CDR3 contains 16 residues. Germline CDR1 DFQATT, CDR2 SNEGSKA (reference sequence). V lost 5 bases and J 4 bases, leaving 23 bases between the germline ends.

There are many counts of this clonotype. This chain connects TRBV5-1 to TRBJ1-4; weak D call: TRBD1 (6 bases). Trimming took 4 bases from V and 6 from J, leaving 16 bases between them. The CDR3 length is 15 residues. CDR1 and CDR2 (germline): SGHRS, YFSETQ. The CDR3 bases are TGCGCCAGCAGCACTGACCCGGACAGCCATGAAAAACTGTTTTTT. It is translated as CASSTDPDSHEKLFF.

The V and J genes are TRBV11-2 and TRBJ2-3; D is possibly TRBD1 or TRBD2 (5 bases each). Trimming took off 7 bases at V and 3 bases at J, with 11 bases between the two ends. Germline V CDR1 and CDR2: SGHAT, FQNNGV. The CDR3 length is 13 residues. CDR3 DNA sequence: TGTGCCAGCACCAAATGGGGGACAGATACGCAGTATTTT. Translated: CASTKWGTDTQYF.